These 29 T cell receptor beta chains were all obtained from the same sample, sequenced in a study of PD-1 blockade in classical Hodgkin lymphoma. Sequenced by immunoSEQ multiplex PCR; TCRdb stores in-frame clones only, minus some. The data hold fewer than 80,000 clones, with 70% to 80% observed a single time. After autologous stem cell transplantation all patients relapsed, and prior brentuximab vedotin exposure differed between cohorts. The sequencing used peripheral blood mononuclear cells (PBMCs), collected before the second cycle of nivolumab. The receptor set was obtained from a human donor with classical Hodgkin lymphoma.

The CDR3 nucleotides are TGTGCCAGCAGCCCCGGGAGAGTATACGAGCAGTACTTC. Its protein is CASSPGRVYEQYF. This chain links TRBV11-3 with TRBJ2-7, with D maybe TRBD2 (6 bases). Germline V gives CDR1 SGHNT, CDR2 YENEEA. The CDR3 has 13 amino acids. The V gene lost 5 bases and the J gene lost 4 bases, with 12 bases spanning the gap. Full variable domain (missing parts from reference TRBV11-3 and TRBJ2-7): EAGVVQSPRYKIIEKKQPVAFWCNPISGHNTLYWYLQNLGQGPELLIRYENEEAVDDSQLPKDRFSAERLKGVDSTLKIQPAELGDSAVYLCASSPGRVYEQYFGPGTRLTVT.

This clone has at least ten counts. The chain joins TRBV19 to TRBJ1-5; 7 bases are shared with TRBD1. Trimming at V came to 7 bases and at J to 2 bases, leaving 8 bases not matched to a gene. The CDR3 covers 15 residues. In germline, CDR1 is LNHDA, CDR2 SQIVND (reference sequence). The DNA of the CDR3 is TGTGCCAGTATCGAAGGGGGCCTGGGCAATCAGCCCCAGCATTTT. Translated, it gives CASIEGGLGNQPQHF. The full variable domain, its missing parts supplied by reference TRBV19 and TRBJ1-5, is DGGITQSPKYLFRKEGQNVTLSCEQNLNHDAMYWYRQDPGQGLRLIYYSQIVNDFQKGDIAEGYSVSREKKESFPLTVTSAQKNPTAFYLCASIEGGLGNQPQHFGDGTRLSIL.

J is TRBJ2-2 and V is TRBV10-2; D remains ambiguous. Trimming removed 2 bases from V and 3 bases from J, with 7 bases in between. CDR1 is WSHSY, CDR2 SAAADI, per germline. CDR3 length equals 14 residues. The CDR3 bases are TGCGCCAGCAGTGAGGCCCTCTACACCGGGGAGCTGTTTTTT. This translates into CASSEALYTGELFF.

This chain links TRBV29-1 with TRBJ2-7; D not certain. The CDR3 covers 13 residues. Trimming took 6 bases from V and 0 from J, leaving 12 bases between them. Germline assignment: CDR1 SQVTM and CDR2 ANQGSEA. The CDR3 DNA reads TGCAGCGTATACCTGGGCAACTCCTACGAGCAGTACTTC. This gives the protein CSVYLGNSYEQYF.

This chain uses TRBV21-1 with TRBJ2-3. TRBV21-1 represents a pseudogene. The CDR3 extends over 17 amino acids. The chain's CDR3 is CASSETPGGNFTDTQYF. CDR3 nucleotide sequence: TGTGCCAGCAGCGAAACCCCGGGCGGAAACTTCACAGATACGCAGTATTTT.

V gene TRBV14 combines with J gene TRBJ1-4; D is undetermined. Trimming removed 1 base from V and 8 bases from J, with 14 bases in between. This CDR3 contains 15 residues. Looked up from germline, CDR1 is SGHDN and CDR2 is FVKESK. The CDR3 sequence: CASSQVKSRGEKLFF. For the CDR3, the DNA is TGTGCCAGCAGCCAAGTCAAGTCCCGGGGAGAAAAACTGTTTTTT.

The J gene is TRBJ1-3, the V gene TRBV30, with D maybe TRBD1 (5 bases). Between the trimmed V and J ends, which lost 4 bases and 0 bases, there was a span of 13 bases. Per the germline V gene, CDR1 is GTSNPN and CDR2 is SVGIG (reference sequence). The CDR3 has 15 residues. DNA for the CDR3: TGTGCCTGGACTGAGGGGACTGCCTCTGGAAACACCATATATTTT. Translation gives CAWTEGTASGNTIYF.

The gene calls are TRBV11-2 and TRBJ1-5; D gene uncertain. V was cut by 1 base and J by 6 bases, with 7 bases left in between. The length of the CDR3 is 13 residues. Germline lookup yields CDR1 SGHAT and CDR2 FQNNGV. CDR3: CASSLAGGQPQHF. Written as DNA, the CDR3 is TGTGCCAGCAGCTTAGCGGGCGGTCAGCCCCAGCATTTT.

The chain has TRBV5-1 and TRBJ2-3; D might be TRBD2 (5 bases). The ends were cut back, 4 bases at V and 1 base at J, with 16 bases in the middle. Germline lookup yields CDR1 SGHRS and CDR2 YFSETQ. This CDR3 contains 16 residues. CDR3 nucleotide sequence: TGCGCCAGCAGCCCCTCCCGCGGCGGGCGCACAGATACGCAGTATTTT. This translates into CASSPSRGGRTDTQYF. Based on the CDR3 plus reference TRBV5-1 and TRBJ2-3, the full variable domain is KAGVTQTPRYLIKTRGQQVTLSCSPISGHRSVSWYQQTPGQGLQFLFEYFSETQRNKGNFPGRFSGRQFSNSRSEMNVSTLELGDSALYLCASSPSRGGRTDTQYFGPGTRLTVL.

The rearrangement joins TRBV6-1 to TRBJ2-1; D unclear. The germline CDR1 and CDR2 sequences are MNHNS and SASEGT. Trimming took off 2 bases at V and 6 bases at J, with 5 bases between the two ends. The CDR3 has 12 residues. The CDR3 sequence is CASSERVNEQFF. DNA for the CDR3: TGTGCCAGCAGTGAAAGGGTCAATGAGCAGTTCTTC.

This clone was counted at least ten times. This rearrangement joins TRBV10-2 to TRBJ1-1, with a possible D match to TRBD1 (6 bases). The germline CDR1 and CDR2 sequences are WSHSY and SAAADI. Trimming took 7 bases from V and 2 from J, leaving 14 bases between them. The CDR3 has 14 residues. In DNA form, the CDR3 reads TGCGCCAGCACCGAGGGGGGCCGTAACACTGAAGCTTTCTTT. Translated, it gives CASTEGGRNTEAFF.

This chain connects TRBV5-1 to TRBJ2-7; weak D call: TRBD2 (5 bases). V lost 0 bases and J 2 bases, leaving 9 bases between the germline ends. Germline V gene sequence: CDR1 SGHRS, CDR2 YFSETQ. This CDR3 is 14 amino acids long. CDR3 loop: CASSLALAPYEQYF. CDR3 coding DNA: TGCGCCAGCAGCTTGGCCCTAGCTCCCTACGAGCAGTACTTC. Combining the CDR3 with reference TRBV5-1 and TRBJ2-7 gives the whole variable domain KAGVTQTPRYLIKTRGQQVTLSCSPISGHRSVSWYQQTPGQGLQFLFEYFSETQRNKGNFPGRFSGRQFSNSRSEMNVSTLELGDSALYLCASSLALAPYEQYFGPGTRLTVT.

The rearrangement uses TRBV27 and TRBJ2-7; TRBD2 aligns across 10 bases. V shed 6 bases and J 3 bases; nucleotides not matched to a gene: 8. The CDR3 runs 15 residues. CDR1 and CDR2 (germline): MNHEY, SMNVEV (reference sequence). The DNA for the CDR3 is TGTGCCAGCAGCCTTAGCGGGGGGCCCCTCTACGAGCAGTACTTC. It encodes CASSLSGGPLYEQYF.

V gene TRBV7-2 combines with J gene TRBJ1-2, with D maybe TRBD1 (5 bases). V shed 5 bases and J shed 4 bases, with 14 bases lying between them. This CDR3 contains 14 residues. Germline-derived CDR1 and CDR2 are SGHTA and FQGNSA. This CDR3 reads CASSATQGSYGYTF. The CDR3 DNA reads TGTGCCAGCAGCGCGACGCAGGGTTCCTATGGCTACACCTTC.

The CDR3 coding sequence is TGTGCCAGCTCACCCAGATCCGGGACAGGAACAAACTACGAGCAGTACTTC. The encoded protein is CASSPRSGTGTNYEQYF. The V gene is TRBV18, the J gene TRBJ2-7; 8 nucleotides agree with TRBD1. V trimming: 3 bases; J trimming: 3 bases; junction bases outside the gene matches: 13. The CDR3 has 17 residues. Germline V gene lookup returns CDR1 KGHSH and CDR2 LQKENI.

V gene TRBV18 combines with J gene TRBJ2-5; D is tentatively TRBD1 or TRBD2 (5 bases each). Trimming stripped 3 bases from V and 2 bases from J, with 10 bases between. The CDR3 is 14 residues long. Germline CDR1 is KGHSH and CDR2 is LQKENI. The CDR3 nucleotides are TGTGCCAGCTCACCGGGGACGGCACAAGAGACCCAGTACTTC. Its protein product is CASSPGTAQETQYF.

The chain joins TRBV28 to TRBJ2-7, with D maybe TRBD1 (5 bases). The V and J ends lost 4 bases and 1 base respectively, with 14 bases between them. Germline CDR1 is MDHEN and CDR2 is SYDVKM. The CDR3 contains 15 residues. CDR3 in amino acids: CASSSEAGWSYEQYF. The CDR3, as DNA: TGTGCCAGCAGTTCCGAGGCAGGGTGGTCCTACGAGCAGTACTTC. Supplemented by reference TRBV28 and TRBJ2-7, the full variable domain reads DVKVTQSSRYLVKRTGEKVFLECVQDMDHENMFWYRQDPGLGLRLIYFSYDVKMKEKGDIPEGYSVSREKKERFSLILESASTNQTSMYLCASSSEAGWSYEQYFGPGTRLTVT.

The chain recombines TRBV7-8 with TRBJ2-7; D tentatively fits TRBD1 or TRBD2 (6 bases each). The CDR3 length is 14 residues. The germline gives CDR1 SGHVS, CDR2 FQNEAQ. The V and J ends lost 4 bases and 2 bases respectively, with 12 bases between them. CDR3 coding DNA: TGTGCCAGCAGCTCGTCGGGGGCCACCTACGAGCAGTACTTC. This sequence encodes CASSSSGATYEQYF.

V and J are TRBV18 and TRBJ2-7; a possible D gene is TRBD2 (6 bases). This CDR3 has 17 residues. Trimming took 3 bases from V and 7 from J, leaving 25 bases between them. The germline CDR1 and CDR2 sequences are KGHSH and LQKENI. In DNA form, the CDR3 reads TGTGCCAGCTCACCTTCCCCTTCGCGTTCGCCGGCGGGGGAGCAGTACTTC. Amino acid sequence: CASSPSPSRSPAGEQYF.

The chain is built from TRBV9 and TRBJ2-3; 11 bases fit TRBD1. This CDR3 is built from 13 residues. Losses at the gene ends were 0 bases for V and 11 bases for J; bases not matched to a gene: 2. Germline V lookup: CDR1 SGDLS, CDR2 YYNGEE. Written as DNA, the CDR3 is TGTGCCAGCAGCGTAGGAGGGACAGGGGGGCAGTATTTT. Residues: CASSVGGTGGQYF.

The sample holds one count of this clone. The rearrangement links TRBV7-9 to TRBJ2-5; D possibly corresponds to TRBD2 (5 bases). Trimming removed 5 bases at V and 7 bases at J, with 23 bases between. The CDR3 length is 16 residues. Per the germline V gene, CDR1 is SEHNR and CDR2 is FQNEAQ (reference sequence). This CDR3 reads CASSAPAGLKAGTQYF. CDR3 coding DNA: TGTGCCAGCAGCGCCCCGGCCGGTCTGAAGGCGGGGACCCAGTACTTC.

The chain employs TRBV5-1 and TRBJ1-5; D not certain. Trimming took 4 bases from V and 7 from J, leaving 15 bases between them. Germline lookup yields CDR1 SGHRS and CDR2 YFSETQ. The CDR3 is 14 amino acids. The CDR3: CASSPIGPGQPQHF. DNA of the CDR3: TGCGCCAGCAGCCCCATCGGGCCAGGACAGCCCCAGCATTTT.

The chain carries TRBV29-1 and TRBJ2-2; TRBD1 agrees at 7 bases. V trimming: 4 bases; J trimming: 11 bases; junction bases outside the gene matches: 4. Germline V gives CDR1 SQVTM, CDR2 ANQGSEA. This CDR3 comprises 11 residues. The CDR3 sequence: CSVGRQGELFF. The CDR3 DNA sequence: TGCAGCGTTGGGAGACAGGGCGAGCTGTTTTTT.

This clone was observed a few times. The chain recombines TRBV4-1 with TRBJ1-6; 7 nucleotides line up with TRBD1. This CDR3 is 19 amino acids long. J gave up 6 bases and V 0 bases, and 14 bases lay outside the gene matches. Germline V gene data show CDR1 as MGHRA and CDR2 as YSYEKL. DNA for the CDR3: TGCGCCAGCAGCCAAGATCGCGCCGGGACAGACTTTCTTAATTCACCCCTCCACTTT. The encoded protein is CASSQDRAGTDFLNSPLHF.

The chain joins TRBV29-1 to TRBJ1-2, with D possibly matching TRBD1 (6 bases). With 3 bases removed from V and 5 bases from J, the gap between germline ends came to 16 bases. CDR1 is SQVTM, CDR2 ANQGSEA, per germline. The CDR3 runs 14 residues. The CDR3 sequence: CSVDGGQRAYGYTF. The CDR3 bases are TGCAGCGTTGACGGGGGGCAACGGGCGTATGGCTACACCTTC.

On this clone itself: An end of the junction differs from the germline gene, which may be a read error. This chain's CDR3 is CASSLGAGYTF. Written as DNA, the CDR3 is TGTGCCAGCAGCCTCGGGGCGGGCTACACCTTC. The rearrangement joins TRBV4-1 to TRBJ1-2, with D possibly TRBD1 on 5 matching bases. The germline CDR1 and CDR2 sequences are MGHRA and YSYEKL. The CDR3 covers 11 residues.

The chain couples TRBV6-1 to TRBJ2-7, with D hard to call. The CDR3 extends over 15 amino acids. The V end was cut by 1 base, the J end by 3 bases, with 13 bases between. Germline CDR1 and CDR2: MNHNS and SASEGT. The DNA of the CDR3 is TGTGCCAGCAGTGAAGGGGTTCTGGCAGTCTACGAGCAGTACTTC. Its translation: CASSEGVLAVYEQYF.

V and J are TRBV9 and TRBJ2-3; 7 nucleotides agree with TRBD2. Trimming at V came to 4 bases and at J to 3 bases, leaving 11 bases not matched to a gene. CDR1 SGDLS and CDR2 YYNGEE come from the germline V gene. The CDR3 has 16 residues. The CDR3 spells CASSPGLVPRTDTQYF. DNA of the CDR3: TGTGCCAGCAGCCCCGGACTAGTCCCCCGAACAGATACGCAGTATTTT.

This chain joins TRBV6-6 and TRBJ2-1, with D possibly being TRBD1 or TRBD2 (5 bases each). CDR3 size: 14 residues. Germline assignment: CDR1 MNHNY and CDR2 SVGAGI (reference sequence). The V and J ends lost 2 bases and 5 bases respectively, with 10 bases between them. The CDR3 here is CASSYGRQHNEQFF. CDR3 sequence (DNA): TGTGCCAGCAGTTACGGGAGACAGCACAATGAGCAGTTCTTC.